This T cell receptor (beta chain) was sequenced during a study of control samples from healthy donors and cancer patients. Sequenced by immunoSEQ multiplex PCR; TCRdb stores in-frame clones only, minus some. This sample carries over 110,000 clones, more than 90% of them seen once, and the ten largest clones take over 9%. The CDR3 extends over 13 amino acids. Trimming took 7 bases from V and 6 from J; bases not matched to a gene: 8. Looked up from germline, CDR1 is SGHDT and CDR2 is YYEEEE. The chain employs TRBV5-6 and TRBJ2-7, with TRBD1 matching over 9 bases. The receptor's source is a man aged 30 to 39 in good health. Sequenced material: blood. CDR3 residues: CASGRDRVREQYF. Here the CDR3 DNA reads TGTGCCAGCGGCCGGGACAGGGTTCGCGAGCAGTACTTC.